One and the same sample provided the 3 T cell receptor beta chains below, sequenced in a study of identical twins. Each CDR3 protein gets one entry after TCRdb re-called the 5' RACE reads with MiXCR. The profile shows some 1,700,000 distinct CDR3 sequences, around 33% of them singletons. The specimen was cord blood. All receptors derive from a newborn girl in good health.

Ten or more counts support this clonotype. The chain employs TRBV10-3 and TRBJ2-7; 7 bases map to TRBD1. This CDR3 is 13 amino acids long. V lost 6 bases and J lost 7; bases outside the gene matches: 9. Germline values: CDR1 ENHRY, CDR2 SYGVKD. The CDR3 region has the DNA TGTGCCATCAGAGCCGACAGGGATGGGGAGCAGTACTTC. Amino acids: CAIRADRDGEQYF.

This clonotype was observed a handful of times. The J gene is TRBJ1-2, the V gene TRBV6-6; 9 bases align to TRBD1. Per germline, CDR1 MNHNY and CDR2 SVGAGI (reference sequence). V dropped 4 bases and J dropped 7; count of bases not matched to a gene: 10. CDR3 length equals 15 residues. The CDR3 bases are TGTGCCAGCAGTTTCACGGGACAGGGTTATTCTGGCTACACCTTC. Translating it yields CASSFTGQGYSGYTF.

The chain is built from TRBV27 and TRBJ1-5; possible D gene TRBD1, 6 bases. Trimming cost V 3 bases and J 3 bases, with 12 bases left between them. This CDR3 comprises 15 residues. Looked up from germline, CDR1 is MNHEY and CDR2 is SMNVEV (reference sequence). This CDR3 reads CASSFSPGANQPQHF. The CDR3 DNA follows: TGTGCCAGCAGTTTCTCCCCAGGGGCCAATCAGCCCCAGCATTTT.